This T cell receptor (beta chain) was obtained from a study of T cell repertoires in cytomegalovirus infection. The overall study: Signatures in public TCR beta sequences pointed to both CMV infection and matching HLA type.

The sample holds many counts of this clonotype. One end of the junction fails to match germline, which may point to a read error. There are 15 residues in the CDR3. Germline CDR1 is SGHRS and CDR2 is YFSETQ. Each CDR3 protein gets one entry after TCRdb re-called the reads with MiXCR. This sample has over 300,000 distinct CDR3 sequences, with roughly a sixth found just once. This TCR came from a human donor in good health (CMV status not recorded). Some clones in this sample may be carry-over from other donors' samples. The sequencing input was PBMCs. This chain joins TRBV5-1 and TRBJ2-2; 7 nucleotides align to TRBD1. The CDR3 sequence is CASSPGQLNTGELFF. CDR3 bases: TGTGCTAGCAGCCCGGGACAGCTCAACACCGGGGAGCTGTTTTTT.